Listed here are 27 T cell receptor beta chains from one sample, sequenced in a study of blood T cell repertoires in COVID-19. Clones were read by immunoSEQ multiplex PCR, and TCRdb kept only the in-frame ones, dropping some. Of roughly 200,000 clones in the sample, approximately 90% were seen once. The sequenced sample was peripheral blood. The origin of the receptors is a woman aged 30 to 39 with active or convalescent COVID-19.

This chain links TRBV9 with TRBJ1-1; possibly TRBD1 for D (5 bases). Trimming took off 2 bases at V and 4 bases at J, with 15 bases between the two ends. Germline CDR1 and CDR2: SGDLS and YYNGEE. This CDR3 region has 15 residues. CDR3: CASSVGTLGGTEAFF. As DNA, the CDR3 is TGTGCCAGCAGCGTGGGGACCCTCGGGGGCACTGAAGCTTTCTTT.

The chain recombines TRBV2 with TRBJ1-1, with a possible D match to TRBD1 (6 bases). The V end was cut by 0 bases, the J end by 1 base, with 12 bases between. Germline CDR1 and CDR2: SNHLY and FYNNEI. This CDR3 has 16 residues. The CDR3: CASSEAGGGGNTEAFF. DNA for the CDR3: TGTGCCAGCAGTGAAGCTGGGGGCGGTGGGAACACTGAAGCTTTCTTT. Using reference TRBV2 and TRBJ1-1 for the parts outside the CDR3, the full variable domain is EPEVTQTPSHQVTQMGQEVILRCVPISNHLYFYWYRQILGQKVEFLVSFYNNEISEKSEIFDDQFSVERPDGSNFTLKIRSTKLEDSAMYFCASSEAGGGGNTEAFFGQGTRLTVV.

The rearrangement joins TRBV30 to TRBJ2-3, with a possible D match to TRBD2 (6 bases). Trimming removed 4 bases from V and 1 base from J, with 15 bases in between. Germline V CDR1 and CDR2: GTSNPN, SVGIG (reference sequence). The CDR3 sequence is 15 residues long. Here the CDR3 DNA reads TGTGCCTGGATGAACGGGGGTGGAGGCACAGATACGCAGTATTTT. It specifies CAWMNGGGGTDTQYF.

V is TRBV13 and J is TRBJ1-6; D is possibly TRBD1 (5 bases). Trimming left V 2 bases short and J 6 bases short, with 14 bases between. Germline-derived CDR1 and CDR2 are PRHDT and FYEKMQ (reference sequence). This CDR3 has 16 amino acids. CDR3: CASSLKTAVLNSPLHF. The CDR3 nucleotides read TGTGCCAGCAGCTTAAAGACAGCCGTACTTAATTCACCCCTCCACTTT.

V is TRBV30 and J is TRBJ1-1; TRBD1 aligns across 9 bases. The length of the CDR3 is 15 residues. Germline V CDR1 and CDR2: GTSNPN, SVGIG (reference sequence). V trimming: 4 bases; J trimming: 1 base; junction bases outside the gene matches: 7. This CDR3 reads CAWNRDRAPNTEAFF. In DNA form, the CDR3 reads TGTGCCTGGAACCGGGACAGGGCCCCGAACACTGAAGCTTTCTTT.

The J gene is TRBJ2-1, the V gene TRBV4-2, with a possible D match to TRBD1 (6 bases). Per the germline V gene, CDR1 is LGHNA and CDR2 is YNFKEQ. The CDR3 covers 16 residues. The germline V and J ends were trimmed by 0 bases and 5 bases, with 14 bases remaining between them. The CDR3 loop reads CASSQDRGTKNNEQFF. In DNA form, the CDR3 reads TGTGCCAGCAGCCAAGATAGGGGGACAAAGAACAATGAGCAGTTCTTC.

The rearrangement uses TRBV30 and TRBJ1-1, with D tentatively TRBD1 (5 bases). The length of the CDR3 is 13 residues. Trimming pared 1 base from V and 8 bases from J, leaving 14 bases between. The germline CDR1 and CDR2 sequences are GTSNPN and SVGIG (reference sequence). The CDR3 loop reads CAWSELGGWEAFF. The CDR3, as DNA: TGTGCCTGGAGTGAATTGGGGGGGTGGGAAGCTTTCTTT.

This rearrangement joins TRBV6-5 to TRBJ1-1; 8 bases map to TRBD1. The CDR3 has 12 residues. The germline V gene encodes CDR1 MNHEY and CDR2 SVGAGI. The V gene end was trimmed by 5 bases and the J gene end by 11 bases; junction bases not matched to a gene: 7. The CDR3 is CASSTRTGSAFF. CDR3 sequence (DNA): TGTGCCAGCAGTACCCGGACAGGGAGCGCTTTCTTT.

The chain uses TRBV2 and TRBJ1-2; a possible D gene is TRBD1 (6 bases). Germline V gene lookup returns CDR1 SNHLY and CDR2 FYNNEI. The CDR3 is 19 amino acids. V was cut by 3 bases and J by 1 base, with 24 bases left in between. The CDR3 DNA follows: TGTGCCAGCAGTGATCCATCTTTCCCTCCGGGACACCATAACTATGGCTACACCTTC. Protein: CASSDPSFPPGHHNYGYTF.

The V call is TRBV28, the J call TRBJ1-1; D is ambiguous. Germline lookup yields CDR1 MDHEN and CDR2 SYDVKM. The CDR3 is 14 residues long. V was pared by 3 bases and J by 1 base, with 9 bases between. The CDR3 DNA sequence: TGTGCCAGCAGTTTGTCCAACGGGAACACTGAAGCTTTCTTT. It yields the protein CASSLSNGNTEAFF.

The rearrangement uses TRBV18 and TRBJ1-4; D may be TRBD1 (5 bases). Germline-derived CDR1 and CDR2 are KGHSH and LQKENI. V was cut by 5 bases and J by 4 bases, with 11 bases left in between. This CDR3 comprises 14 residues. DNA of the CDR3: TGTGCCAGCTCATCAGGGTTTGGTAATGAAAAACTGTTTTTT. Translated: CASSSGFGNEKLFF.

The sample holds a few counts of this clone. The rearrangement links TRBV7-9 to TRBJ2-2; D perhaps matches TRBD1 (6 bases). CDR3 size: 14 residues. The V and J ends lost 5 bases and 8 bases respectively, with 15 bases between them. Germline loops: CDR1 SEHNR, CDR2 FQNEAQ (reference sequence). Here the CDR3 reads CASSPPTGTGELFF. The CDR3 region has the DNA TGTGCCAGCAGCCCCCCGACAGGTACTGGGGAGCTGTTTTTT.

The chain carries TRBV15 and TRBJ1-2; 8 bases line up with TRBD1. Losses at the gene ends were 2 bases for V and 7 bases for J; bases not matched to a gene: 15. Germline V gene data show CDR1 as LNHNV and CDR2 as YYDKDF (reference sequence). This CDR3 contains 17 residues. In DNA form, the CDR3 reads TGTGCCACCAGCAGAACAACCGGGACAGGACAGAGAGGTGGCTACACCTTC. Its translation is CATSRTTGTGQRGGYTF.

In DNA form, the CDR3 reads TGTGCCACCAGTGCGCCAGGGAGGGGCCAAGAGACCCAGTACTTC. Protein sequence: CATSAPGRGQETQYF. The chain is built from TRBV24-1 and TRBJ2-5; 7 positions match TRBD2. Germline V gives CDR1 KGHDR, CDR2 SFDVKD. Trimming took 5 bases from V and 1 from J; bases not matched to a gene: 6. CDR3 length: 15 residues.

This rearrangement joins TRBV2 to TRBJ1-1; 7 bases align to TRBD1. Germline V gene lookup returns CDR1 SNHLY and CDR2 FYNNEI. The J segment lost 4 bases and the V segment lost 4 bases, leaving 3 bases of the junction unmatched. This CDR3 is built from 13 residues. Here the CDR3 reads CASSGTGFTEAFF. The CDR3 DNA is TGTGCCAGCAGTGGGACAGGATTCACTGAAGCTTTCTTT.

V gene TRBV10-3 combines with J gene TRBJ1-2, with 9 bases matching TRBD1. Trimming took 5 bases from V and 2 from J; bases not matched to a gene: 3. Looked up from germline, CDR1 is ENHRY and CDR2 is SYGVKD. CDR3 length equals 14 residues. CDR3 region: CAISTGTGNYGYTF. The CDR3 coding sequence is TGTGCCATCAGTACCGGGACAGGGAACTATGGCTACACCTTC.

A remark on this clone: Distinct nucleotide sequences in the sample also encode this CDR3. The chain couples TRBV5-1 to TRBJ1-1, with 9 positions matching TRBD1. In germline, CDR1 is SGHRS, CDR2 YFSETQ. This CDR3 spans 14 amino acids. Losses at the gene ends were 3 bases for V and 5 bases for J; bases not matched to a gene: 5. This CDR3 reads CASSSGQGRTEAFF. In nucleotides, the CDR3 is TGCGCCAGCAGCTCGGGACAGGGTCGGACTGAAGCTTTCTTT.

The chain has TRBV5-1 and TRBJ1-4; 7 bases match TRBD1. The germline V gene encodes CDR1 SGHRS and CDR2 YFSETQ. V lost 0 bases to trimming and J lost 6 bases; unmatched junction nucleotides: 8. This CDR3 has 16 amino acids. The chain's CDR3 is CASSLEGGYRDEKLFF. The CDR3 bases are TGCGCCAGCAGCTTGGAAGGGGGCTATCGCGATGAAAAACTGTTTTTT.

The V and J genes are TRBV6-5 and TRBJ2-7; the D gene is possibly TRBD1 (6 bases). Trimming removed 2 bases from V and 3 bases from J, with 11 bases in between. The CDR3 contains 14 residues. CDR1 and CDR2 from the germline V gene are MNHEY and SVGAGI. In DNA, the CDR3 is TGTGCCAGCAGTTACAGCCAGGGGAACTACGAGCAGTACTTC. This gives the protein CASSYSQGNYEQYF.

This chain connects TRBV12-3 or TRBV12-4 to TRBJ1-6; D gene ambiguous. The CDR3 extends over 12 amino acids. The ends were cut back, 6 bases at V and 9 bases at J, with 9 bases in the middle. The CDR3 here is CASSYSGSPLHF. CDR3 bases: TGTGCCAGCAGCTACTCAGGTTCACCCCTCCACTTT.

The chain links TRBV7-2 to TRBJ2-1, with D tentatively TRBD2 (6 bases). V dropped 1 base and J dropped 4 bases, with 11 bases sitting between them. The CDR3 is 15 amino acids. Germline V gene sequence: CDR1 SGHTA, CDR2 FQGNSA. The CDR3 protein is CASSLDAGPYNEQFF. DNA for the CDR3: TGTGCCAGCAGCTTAGACGCGGGGCCGTACAATGAGCAGTTCTTC.

V usage is TRBV6-5 and J usage is TRBJ1-2; 11 bases are a match to TRBD1. Germline assignment: CDR1 MNHEY and CDR2 SVGAGI. CDR3 size: 15 residues. Trimming took 2 bases from V and 4 from J; bases not matched to a gene: 3. This CDR3 reads CASSYKGTGGYGYTF. CDR3 DNA: TGTGCCAGCAGTTACAAGGGGACAGGGGGCTATGGCTACACCTTC.

The CDR3 protein is CASSEGSPSGEQYF. For the CDR3, the DNA is TGTGCCAGCAGCGAAGGTTCACCTAGCGGGGAGCAGTACTTC. This rearrangement joins TRBV21-1 to TRBJ2-7; TRBD2, as called in the table, went unchecked against the DNA. TRBV21-1 is a listed pseudogene. CDR3 length: 14 residues.

V is TRBV5-1 and J is TRBJ2-7; 7 bases map to TRBD1. Trimming took 1 base from V and 6 from J; bases not matched to a gene: 1. CDR3 length: 12 residues. Germline loops: CDR1 SGHRS, CDR2 YFSETQ. The chain's CDR3 is CASSLTGAEQYF. CDR3 in DNA: TGCGCCAGCAGCTTGACAGGGGCCGAGCAGTACTTC. The variable domain in full, completed from reference TRBV5-1 and TRBJ2-7, reads KAGVTQTPRYLIKTRGQQVTLSCSPISGHRSVSWYQQTPGQGLQFLFEYFSETQRNKGNFPGRFSGRQFSNSRSEMNVSTLELGDSALYLCASSLTGAEQYFGPGTRLTVT.

V gene TRBV5-6 combines with J gene TRBJ1-3; D is possibly TRBD1 (6 bases). CDR3 length: 17 residues. Trimming took off 4 bases at V and 3 bases at J, with 20 bases between the two ends. Germline CDR1 and CDR2: SGHDT and YYEEEE. CDR3 DNA sequence: TGTGCCAGCAGCAAATACAACAGGGAACTAGGTGGAAACACCATATATTTT. Translated, it gives CASSKYNRELGGNTIYF.

The chain carries TRBV27 and TRBJ2-3; 11 nucleotides line up with TRBD2. The V and J ends lost 3 bases and 4 bases, in that order; junction bases with no gene match: 6. This CDR3 spans 16 amino acids. Germline V lookup: CDR1 MNHEY, CDR2 SMNVEV (reference sequence). As DNA, the CDR3 is TGTGCCAGCAGTTTCCCAGCTAGCGGGAGGTCAGATACGCAGTATTTT. Protein product: CASSFPASGRSDTQYF.

This chain uses TRBV6-5 with TRBJ1-2, with 8 bases fitting TRBD1. J lost 4 bases, V lost 5 bases, and 9 bases had no gene match. Germline V gene data show CDR1 as MNHEY and CDR2 as SVGAGI. This CDR3 region has 15 residues. The CDR3 sequence: CASSPTGAVSYGYTF. The CDR3 nucleotides read TGTGCCAGCAGTCCGACAGGGGCAGTTAGCTATGGCTACACCTTC.